The clone carrying this T cell receptor beta chain appeared a few times. The antigen is unknown. Sequencing was performed with immunoSEQ multiplex PCR; in TCRdb, only in-frame clones are kept and a portion is missing. The sample holds over 75,000 clones, 83% seen once. This entry belongs to a study of radiotherapy plus CTLA-4 blockade in lung cancer. Trimming took off 3 bases at V and 5 bases at J, with 10 bases between the two ends. The CDR3 spans 14 residues. Germline V gives CDR1 KGHSH, CDR2 LQKENI. General observations from the study: Blood TCR clones of tumor origin expanded after radiotherapy plus ipilimumab.

The clonotype was recovered from a human donor with non-small cell lung cancer who had stable disease on radiotherapy plus ipilimumab. The chain recombines TRBV18 with TRBJ1-4; D unclear. Sample: peripheral blood, taken from a patient treated with radiotherapy plus ipilimumab. The CDR3 region is CASSPGKQNEKLFF. The CDR3, as DNA: TGTGCCAGCTCACCCGGAAAACAAAATGAAAAACTGTTTTTT.